This TCR beta chain stems from a study of T cells in Graves' hyperthyroidism and ophthalmopathy. Study findings and constraints: A model of 13 V-J features distinguished ophthalmopathy from stable hyperthyroidism. Expanded thyroid clonotypes (above 0.001) were mostly also found in blood.

It was uncontrolled infection, other autoimmune disease, pregnancy or lactation that excluded patients. From more than 9.5 ml of fresh peripheral blood, PBMCs were isolated. Using RNA transcripts as the source, TCR beta CDR3 regions were amplified. The TCR CDR3 was amplified in a first-round RT-PCR using the HTBI primer set. TCRdb used MiXCR to reprocess the multiplex PCR reads, holding one entry per CDR3 protein. In the table there are under 30,000 distinct CDR3 sequences, roughly 49% of which are singletons. Germline values: CDR1 SQVTM, CDR2 ANQGSEA. The V and J ends lost 4 bases and 3 bases, in that order; junction bases with no gene match: 2. There are 12 residues in the CDR3. Of note for this clonotype: Its antigen is unidentified.

Material: blood. This receptor was obtained from a woman aged 40 to 55 with Graves' hyperthyroidism that later progressed to Graves' ophthalmopathy. V is TRBV29-1 and J is TRBJ2-7, with 8 bases lining up with TRBD1. CDR3 sequence (DNA): TGCAGCGTTGGGACAGGGAGCTACGAGCAGTACTTC. Translating it yields CSVGTGSYEQYF.